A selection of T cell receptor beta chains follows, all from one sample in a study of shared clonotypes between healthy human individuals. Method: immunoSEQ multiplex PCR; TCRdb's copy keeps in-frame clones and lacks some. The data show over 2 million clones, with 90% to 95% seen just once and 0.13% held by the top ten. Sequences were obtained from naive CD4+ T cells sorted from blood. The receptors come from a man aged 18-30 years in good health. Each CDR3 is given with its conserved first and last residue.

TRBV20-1,CSARNDEQYF
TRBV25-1,CASRATSGGKDTQYF
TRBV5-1,CASSLDRVFPEAFF
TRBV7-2,CASSQGQGITYEQYF
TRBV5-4,CASSSDASSYNEQFF
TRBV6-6,CASSYSGANTEAFF
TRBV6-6,CASSSGANGEKLFF
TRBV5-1,CASTEQGALYNEQFF
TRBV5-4,CASRSTSSTIETQYF
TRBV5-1,CASSSGQGARTPLHF
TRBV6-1,CASNDRGARYGYTF
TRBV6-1,CASSDVRSGANVLTF
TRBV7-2,CASSLAPGGRAGGELFF
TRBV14,CASSPMTTLHGAFF
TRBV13,CASSGRTKDLTYNEQFF
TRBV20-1,CSASIGNEQFF
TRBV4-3,CASSLQLAGADTQYF
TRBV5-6,CASSADGGRGNQPQHF
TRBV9,CASSVGSRGQETQYF
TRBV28,CASMNRGVGYTF
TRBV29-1,CSVEDRDRYNEQFF
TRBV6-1,CASAEGPYGTDTQYF
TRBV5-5,CASSLSFNGLGQYF
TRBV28,CASSVGTGIAFF
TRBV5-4,CASSTGQGGVRGLNTEAFF
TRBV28,CASSSLPGPSNYGYTF
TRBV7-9,CASSFVANSYNEQFF
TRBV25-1,CASSELWSDSSYNEQFF
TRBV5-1,CASRLGQVSYEQYF
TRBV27,CASSKYGGGRREAEAFF